What follows are 21 T cell receptor beta chains derived from one specimen sequenced in a study of cytomegalovirus exposure and HLA in healthy donors. TCRdb's table, derived via immunoSEQ multiplex PCR, lists solely in-frame clones and lacks some. The sample records about 170,000 clones, less than 90% being singletons. Sequencing input: PBMCs. All receptors derive from a woman between 18 and 29 years old in good health and CMV-seronegative.

CDR3 amino acids: CASSSGLAGGRDTQYF. The CDR3 DNA reads as TGTGCCAGCAGCTCGGGACTAGCGGGGGGGCGAGATACGCAGTATTTT. The chain carries TRBV7-3 and TRBJ2-3; 16 positions agree with TRBD2. J gave up 5 bases and V 4 bases, and 3 bases lay outside the gene matches. This CDR3 contains 16 residues. Germline V gene lookup returns CDR1 SGHTA and CDR2 FQGTGA.

This chain connects TRBV5-4 to TRBJ2-1, with TRBD1 matching 8 bases. Trimming at V came to 5 bases and at J to 4 bases, leaving 5 bases not matched to a gene. Germline V gene lookup returns CDR1 SGHNT and CDR2 YYREEE (reference sequence). This CDR3 region has 14 residues. This chain's CDR3 is CASRNRGSYNEQFF. The CDR3 DNA follows: TGTGCCAGCAGAAACAGGGGGTCTTACAATGAGCAGTTCTTC.

The rearrangement uses TRBV4-2 and TRBJ2-1; no clear D. Trimming stripped 0 bases from V and 4 bases from J, with 10 bases between. This CDR3 spans 15 amino acids. Per the germline V gene, CDR1 is LGHNA and CDR2 is YNFKEQ. CDR3 in DNA: TGTGCCAGCAGCCAAGATTCTCAACTTTACAATGAGCAGTTCTTC. It encodes CASSQDSQLYNEQFF.

This clone was detected only once. The rearrangement links TRBV7-2 to TRBJ2-5; possibly TRBD1 for D (6 bases). Between the trimmed V and J ends, which lost 2 bases and 1 base, there was a span of 8 bases. The V gene's germline CDR1 is SGHTA and CDR2 FQGNSA. The CDR3 spans 14 residues. CDR3 loop: CASSLLTGQETQYF. The CDR3, as DNA: TGTGCCAGCAGCTTACTGACAGGCCAAGAGACCCAGTACTTC.

This sequence joins TRBV9 and TRBJ1-2; D may be TRBD1 (5 bases). The CDR3 has 13 residues. From germline, CDR1 is SGDLS and CDR2 YYNGEE. V dropped 4 bases and J dropped 1 base, with 8 bases sitting between them. CDR3 sequence: CASSIDSNYGYTF. The CDR3 DNA reads TGTGCCAGCAGCATAGACAGTAACTATGGCTACACCTTC.

The chain couples TRBV5-1 to TRBJ1-3; 8 bases match TRBD1. The CDR3 is made up of 15 amino acids. CDR1 is SGHRS and CDR2 is YFSETQ in the germline V gene. V was clipped by 0 bases and J by 3 bases; unmatched bases: 2. DNA for the CDR3: TGCGCCAGCAGCTTGGGGACAGGGAATGGAAACACCATATATTTT. Amino acid sequence: CASSLGTGNGNTIYF. Full variable domain (remainder filled in from reference TRBV5-1 and TRBJ1-3): KAGVTQTPRYLIKTRGQQVTLSCSPISGHRSVSWYQQTPGQGLQFLFEYFSETQRNKGNFPGRFSGRQFSNSRSEMNVSTLELGDSALYLCASSLGTGNGNTIYFGEGSWLTVV.

There are a few counts of this clone. The chain couples TRBV7-9 to TRBJ1-2, with D unresolved. Trimming stripped 4 bases from V and 1 base from J, with 19 bases between. CDR3 length: 17 residues. CDR1 and CDR2 from the germline V gene are SEHNR and FQNEAQ (reference sequence). CDR3 in amino acids: CASSSTPIHRGNYGYTF. DNA for the CDR3: TGTGCCAGCAGCTCAACCCCAATCCACCGGGGTAACTATGGCTACACCTTC.

This clone was detected only once. The gene calls are TRBV5-1 and TRBJ1-1; maybe TRBD1 (6 bases). CDR3 size: 14 residues. Trimming took off 1 base at V and 1 base at J, with 8 bases between the two ends. The V gene's germline CDR1 is SGHRS and CDR2 YFSETQ. The CDR3 here is CASSLTGWNTEAFF. As DNA, the CDR3 is TGCGCCAGCAGCTTGACAGGGTGGAACACTGAAGCTTTCTTT.

CDR3 residues: CASRTSGVETQYF. The CDR3 DNA sequence: TGTGCCAGCAGAACTAGCGGGGTGGAGACCCAGTACTTC. The chain has TRBV25-1 and TRBJ2-5; 10 nucleotides agree with TRBD2. V lost 6 bases and J lost 5; bases outside the gene matches: 3. The V gene's germline CDR1 is MGHDK and CDR2 SYGVNS. The length of the CDR3 is 13 residues.

The V and J genes are TRBV29-1 and TRBJ2-3, with 11 bases that match TRBD2. CDR1 and CDR2 (germline): SQVTM, ANQGSEA. CDR3 length: 14 residues. Unmatched junction bases numbered 4, after V lost 3 bases and J lost 5 bases. DNA for the CDR3: TGCAGCGTTGATAGCGGGAGGGCCCAAGATACGCAGTATTTT. Its translation: CSVDSGRAQDTQYF.

Worth noting for this clone: An end of the junction differs from the germline gene, which may be a read error. V and J are TRBV5-1 and TRBJ2-5; 9 bases match TRBD1. The CDR3 sequence is 13 residues long. The germline V gene has CDR1 SGHRS and CDR2 YFSETQ. The CDR3 here is CASSNPPQGAGDF. CDR3 nucleotides: TGCGCCAGCTCCAATCCCCCACAGGGGGCAGGGGACTTC.

The chain is built from TRBV7-8 and TRBJ1-4; 7 bases are shared with TRBD1. Germline trimming cut 5 bases from V and 2 bases from J; bases unmatched to any gene: 8. The germline V gene has CDR1 SGHVS and CDR2 FQNEAQ. The CDR3 extends over 16 amino acids. The CDR3 nucleotides read TGTGCCAGCAGCCCTCCCCAGGGGGTCACTAATGAAAAACTGTTTTTT. This codes for CASSPPQGVTNEKLFF.

The V and J genes are TRBV27 and TRBJ2-7, with a possible D match to TRBD1 (5 bases). Germline assignment: CDR1 MNHEY and CDR2 SMNVEV (reference sequence). CDR3 length: 15 amino acids. The V end lost 2 bases, the J end lost 6 bases, and 17 bases lay between the germline ends. CDR3 DNA: TGTGCCAGCAGTTTACAGGGTTTTGGATGGGGCGAGCAGTACTTC. This sequence encodes CASSLQGFGWGEQYF.

The gene calls are TRBV29-1 and TRBJ1-4, with TRBD1 matching over 7 bases. Germline CDR1 SQVTM, CDR2 ANQGSEA. V lost 6 bases to trimming and J lost 3 bases; unmatched junction nucleotides: 7. This CDR3 spans 14 amino acids. DNA for the CDR3: TGCAGCGTATGTAACAGGGGATCTAATGAAAAACTGTTTTTT. This encodes CSVCNRGSNEKLFF.

The V gene is TRBV6-5, the J gene TRBJ1-5, with TRBD1 matching over 9 bases. The V and J ends lost 0 bases and 11 bases, in that order; junction bases with no gene match: 8. The CDR3 runs to 15 residues. Looked up from germline, CDR1 is MNHEY and CDR2 is SVGAGI. DNA of the CDR3: TGTGCCAGCAGTTACTCGGGACAGGGTAAAGGGGCCCAGCATTTT. It specifies CASSYSGQGKGAQHF.

The rearrangement uses TRBV5-1 and TRBJ2-7, with no clear D. CDR1 and CDR2 from the germline V gene are SGHRS and YFSETQ. This CDR3 has 14 amino acids. The V and J ends lost 0 bases and 6 bases respectively, with 13 bases between them. The CDR3 DNA follows: TGCGCCAGCAGCTTGGGTCAGGTTGTGGGCGAGCAGTACTTC. The encoded protein is CASSLGQVVGEQYF.

The chain links TRBV27 to TRBJ1-1; 7 bases are shared with TRBD1. V dropped 8 bases and J dropped 5; count of bases not matched to a gene: 14. The length of the CDR3 is 15 residues. Germline V lookup: CDR1 MNHEY, CDR2 SMNVEV (reference sequence). The CDR3 bases are TGTGCCAGCCACCCGGTGAGCCCCAGGGGGACTGAAGCTTTCTTT. This encodes CASHPVSPRGTEAFF.

The chain is built from TRBV28 and TRBJ2-6; TRBD1 matches at 10 bases. CDR1 is MDHEN and CDR2 is SYDVKM in the germline V gene. Trimming took 5 bases from V and 4 from J; bases not matched to a gene: 8. The CDR3 extends over 17 amino acids. The CDR3 DNA reads TGTGCCAGCAGTCGATTCGGGACAGGGGACGGGGCCAACGTCCTGACTTTC. This encodes CASSRFGTGDGANVLTF.

The chain uses TRBV5-1 and TRBJ2-7, with 13 positions matching TRBD2. Germline V gene lookup returns CDR1 SGHRS and CDR2 YFSETQ. The trim removed 3 bases at V and 0 bases at J, leaving 0 bases unmatched. This CDR3 region has 15 residues. CDR3 DNA: TGCGCCAGCAGCTGGACTAGCGGGAGCTCCTACGAGCAGTACTTC. This codes for CASSWTSGSSYEQYF.

The chain uses TRBV13 and TRBJ1-1; D unclear. V was cut by 4 bases and J by 1 base, with 16 bases left in between. The CDR3 consists of 16 residues. Germline values: CDR1 PRHDT, CDR2 FYEKMQ (reference sequence). This CDR3 is CASSSSLWVGNTEAFF. For the CDR3, the DNA is TGTGCCAGCAGCTCTAGTCTGTGGGTGGGGAACACTGAAGCTTTCTTT.

The chain recombines TRBV7-6 with TRBJ1-3; 8 nucleotides agree with TRBD1. The length of the CDR3 is 19 residues. Unmatched junction bases numbered 14, after V lost 0 bases and J lost 4 bases. Germline assignment: CDR1 SGHVS and CDR2 FNYEAQ. CDR3 nucleotides: TGTGCCAGCAGCTTAGCCCGGGTAGGACAGGGAGTCCCGGGAAACACCATATATTTT. Its translation: CASSLARVGQGVPGNTIYF.